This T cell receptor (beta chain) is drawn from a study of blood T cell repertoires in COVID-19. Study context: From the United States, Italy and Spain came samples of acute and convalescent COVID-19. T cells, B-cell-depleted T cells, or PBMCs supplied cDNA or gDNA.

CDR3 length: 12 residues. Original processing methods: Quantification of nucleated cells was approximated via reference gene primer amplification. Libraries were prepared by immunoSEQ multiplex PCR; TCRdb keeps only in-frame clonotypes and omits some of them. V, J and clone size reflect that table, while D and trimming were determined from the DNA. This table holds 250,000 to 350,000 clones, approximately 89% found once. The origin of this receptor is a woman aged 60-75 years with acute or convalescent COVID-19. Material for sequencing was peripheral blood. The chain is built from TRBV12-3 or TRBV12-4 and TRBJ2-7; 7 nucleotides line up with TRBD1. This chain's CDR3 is CATGRGKYEQYF. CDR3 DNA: TGTGCAACGGGCAGGGGGAAGTACGAGCAGTACTTC.